This TCR beta chain was sequenced during a study of cytomegalovirus exposure and HLA in healthy donors. Study-wide background: Most donors, around 81% of a few hundred genotyped, fell in the Caucasian-associated ancestry cluster. Whole-study results and caveats: Presence/absence analyses took donor sequencing depth as roughly uniform. A reported reduction in N-insertions relative to the roughly 710-donor mean was seen in an Asian-associated ancestry cluster in a later analysis.

Comments on this clone: The antigen is not known.

CDR1 MGHRA and CDR2 YSYEKL come from the germline V gene. Between the trimmed V and J ends, which lost 0 bases and 7 bases, there was a span of 19 bases. This CDR3 is 18 amino acids long. PCR primers comprised 60 Vbeta and 13 Jbeta primers. The table came from immunoSEQ multiplex PCR; TCRdb's copy has only in-frame clones and leaves some out. This table holds under 250,000 clones, about 88% found once. Sequencing was performed on PBMCs. This TCR came from a girl aged 2-10 years in good health and CMV-seronegative. This chain joins TRBV4-1 and TRBJ1-6; tentative D call: TRBD1 (6 bases). The CDR3 spells CASSQEGHRANTNSPLHF. Written as DNA, the CDR3 is TGCGCCAGCAGCCAAGAGGGACATAGGGCAAACACCAATTCACCCCTCCACTTT.